These 15 T cell receptor beta chains were sequenced from one sample in a study of beta chain features in type 1 diabetes. No antigens are known for them. Study-wide findings and caveats: The study found moderately but significantly shorter TCRB CDR3s in all four CD4+ subsets of Type 1 diabetes patients.

cDNA synthesis used the whole RNA isolate, giving expressed TCRB sequences. Generated by immunoSEQ multiplex PCR, the TCRdb table keeps only in-frame clones and is missing some. Of about 130,000 clones listed, around 9% are singletons. Specimen: central memory CD4+ T cells from blood. The source of these receptors is a young man with type 1 diabetes.

This clone was seen only a few times. The chain uses TRBV6-6 and TRBJ2-5, with TRBD1 matching over 7 bases. The J call may be incorrect, as the DNA end agrees better with TRBJ2-7. The CDR3 runs to 12 residues. The V gene's germline CDR1 is MNHNY and CDR2 SVGAGI (reference sequence). CDR3 nucleotide sequence: TGTGCCAGCACCGGGGACAGCTACGAGCAGTACTTC. Translating it yields CASTGDSYEQYF.

V gene TRBV18 combines with J gene TRBJ2-5; the D gene is possibly TRBD1 (6 bases). Germline CDR1 reads KGHSH; CDR2 reads LQKENI. The CDR3 is 12 amino acids. The germline V and J ends were trimmed by 3 bases and 5 bases, with 7 bases remaining between them. CDR3: CASSPQGETQYF. As DNA, the CDR3 is TGTGCCAGCTCACCCCAGGGGGAGACCCAGTACTTC.

The chain joins TRBV7-2 to TRBJ2-4, with D possibly TRBD1 on 6 matching bases. Trimming removed 5 bases at V and 0 bases at J, with 17 bases between. There are 17 residues in the CDR3. Germline V gene sequence: CDR1 SGHTA, CDR2 FQGNSA. CDR3 in DNA: TGTGCCAGCAGCCCGGACAGTTTCGATTTAGCCAAAAACATTCAGTACTTC. Translated: CASSPDSFDLAKNIQYF.

The V call is TRBV7-9, the J call TRBJ2-7; 9 bases are a match to TRBD2. The CDR3 is 14 residues long. Germline V gene data show CDR1 as SEHNR and CDR2 as FQNEAQ (reference sequence). Unmatched junction bases numbered 7, after V lost 3 bases and J lost 7 bases. The CDR3, as DNA: TGTGCCAGCAGCTTCTGGAGCGGGGGGCGGGAGCAGTACTTC. It codes for CASSFWSGGREQYF.

The gene calls are TRBV27 and TRBJ2-7, with TRBD2 identical over 8 bases. CDR3 size: 16 residues. In germline, CDR1 is MNHEY, CDR2 SMNVEV (reference sequence). J gave up 4 bases and V 6 bases, and 14 bases lay outside the gene matches. The CDR3 nucleotides read TGTGCCAGCAGGACTGAACTAGCGGCCCCAATATACGAGCAGTACTTC. Protein: CASRTELAAPIYEQYF.

The chain recombines TRBV2 with TRBJ1-2, with 7 bases identical to TRBD1. This CDR3 comprises 12 residues. Germline trimming cut 6 bases from V and 8 bases from J; bases unmatched to any gene: 6. Per germline, CDR1 SNHLY and CDR2 FYNNEI. The CDR3 DNA reads as TGTGCCAGCAGCTCCCGGACAGGAGGCTACACCTTC. This codes for CASSSRTGGYTF. Based on the CDR3 plus reference TRBV2 and TRBJ1-2, the full variable domain is EPEVTQTPSHQVTQMGQEVILRCVPISNHLYFYWYRQILGQKVEFLVSFYNNEISEKSEIFDDQFSVERPDGSNFTLKIRSTKLEDSAMYFCASSSRTGGYTFGSGTRLTVV.

In its sample, this clone was seen a few times. The chain uses TRBV6-6 and TRBJ2-5; D uncertain. CDR1 is MNHNY, CDR2 SVGAGI, per germline (reference sequence). Trimming took 2 bases from V and 5 from J, leaving 9 bases between them. This CDR3 has 13 amino acids. The CDR3 DNA is TGTGCCAGCAGTTACACTGTATCGGAGACCCAGTACTTC. Protein product: CASSYTVSETQYF.

This clone was seen a handful of times. The DNA of the CDR3 is TGCGCCAGCAGCCGAACAGGGACTGGAAACACCATATATTTT. This encodes CASSRTGTGNTIYF. J is TRBJ1-3 and V is TRBV4-3; weak D call: TRBD1 (6 bases). Deletions cut 4 bases from V and 2 bases from J, with 9 bases between. The CDR3 is made up of 14 amino acids. Germline lookup yields CDR1 LGHNA and CDR2 YSLEER.

This clone was recorded a few times. The chain links TRBV5-1 to TRBJ2-2; D uncertain. Germline V gives CDR1 SGHRS, CDR2 YFSETQ. There are 16 residues in the CDR3. Trimming took 4 bases from V and 5 from J, leaving 18 bases between them. The CDR3 region has the DNA TGCGCCAGCAGCGCCCAATACGTTCCGGAGACCGGGGAGCTGTTTTTT. Its protein product is CASSAQYVPETGELFF.

This clone turned up a few times. The CDR3 reads CAISGRGGPPSETQYF. DNA of the CDR3: TGTGCCATCAGTGGGAGGGGGGGTCCCCCATCGGAGACCCAGTACTTC. This chain links TRBV10-3 with TRBJ2-5; D may be TRBD2 (7 bases). V lost 4 bases, J lost 5 bases, and 20 bases lay in between. This CDR3 region has 16 residues. CDR1 and CDR2 from the germline V gene are ENHRY and SYGVKD.

This clone was recorded a few times. V usage is TRBV29-1 and J usage is TRBJ2-3; 7 bases align to TRBD1. The CDR3 covers 14 residues. Germline loops: CDR1 SQVTM, CDR2 ANQGSEA. The trim removed 5 bases at V and 1 base at J, leaving 6 bases unmatched. As DNA, the CDR3 is TGCAGCGTTTCACAGGGGCTGGGCACAGATACGCAGTATTTT. Its protein product is CSVSQGLGTDTQYF.

This clone came up a few times. CDR3 amino acids: CATGQDLLGANVLTF. Written as DNA, the CDR3 is TGTGCCACTGGACAGGACCTCCTCGGGGCCAACGTCCTGACTTTC. This sequence joins TRBV10-3 and TRBJ2-6; 7 bases fit TRBD1. Germline V gene sequence: CDR1 ENHRY, CDR2 SYGVKD. CDR3 length equals 15 residues. Trimming removed 10 bases from V and 4 bases from J; junction bases left unmatched: 10.

The CDR3 DNA reads TGCGCCAGCAGCCCGGGACAGCCCCATTCACCCCTCCACTTT. Encoded protein: CASSPGQPHSPLHF. The chain employs TRBV5-1 and TRBJ1-6, with TRBD1 matching 7 bases. The J segment lost 8 bases and the V segment lost 4 bases, leaving 6 bases of the junction unmatched. The CDR3 totals 14 residues. Germline V CDR1 and CDR2: SGHRS, YFSETQ.

Notes on this clone: Its ends do not fully match the called genes, so a read error is possible. V usage is TRBV19 and J usage is TRBJ1-2, with 10 bases matching TRBD1. The CDR3 has 12 residues. Germline assignment: CDR1 LNHDA and CDR2 SQIVND (reference sequence). This chain's CDR3 is CAGRQGAGGYTF. CDR3 bases: TGTGCCGGTAGACAGGGGGCTGGTGGCTACACCTTC.

The V call is TRBV13, the J call TRBJ2-6; D ambiguous. This CDR3 region has 12 residues. Germline CDR1 reads PRHDT; CDR2 reads FYEKMQ (reference sequence). The V gene lost 10 bases and the J gene lost 4 bases, with 8 bases spanning the gap. The CDR3 sequence is CATRVGANVLTF. CDR3 bases: TGTGCCACCCGAGTCGGGGCCAACGTCCTGACTTTC. Full variable domain (missing parts from reference TRBV13 and TRBJ2-6): AAGVIQSPRHLIKEKRETATLKCYPIPRHDTVYWYQQGPGQDPQFLISFYEKMQSDKGSIPDRFSAQQFSDYHSELNMSSLELGDSALYFCATRVGANVLTFGAGSRLTVL.